This is a list of T cell receptor beta chains from one sample in a study of regulatory T cells in long-lasting Graves disease. A single record per CDR3 protein comes from TCRdb applying MiXCR to the multiplex PCR reads. Among 300,000 to 350,000 distinct CDR3 sequences listed, roughly 21% were seen once. The material sequenced was peripheral blood mononuclear cells (PBMCs), taken when the disease was refractory, from a patient treated with antithyroid drugs. All receptors derive from a female donor with Graves disease. Both conserved end residues are part of each CDR3. The D gene is left open where the match is weak. Size values are once, few and many counts, or a class for expanded clones, and some rows have none.

>TRBV18|TRBD1|TRBJ1-1|.
CASSRYRGRSDTEAFF
TGTGCCAGCTCACGCTACAGGGGAAGGAGTGACACTGAAGCTTTCTTT
>TRBV28|.|TRBJ1-4|many
CASSLPAGEKLFF
TGTGCCAGCAGTTTACCGGCGGGAGAAAAACTGTTTTTT
>TRBV7-9|TRBD1|TRBJ1-6|many
CASEFSGGNSPLHF
TGTGCCAGCGAGTTTTCAGGGGGGAACTCACCCCTCCACTTT
>TRBV7-2|TRBD1|TRBJ2-2|few
CASNRQGDTGELFF
TGTGCCAGCAACCGACAGGGGGACACCGGGGAGCTGTTTTTT
>TRBV19|.|TRBJ1-6|few
CASTPSPGDFNSPLHF
TGTGCCAGTACCCCCTCACCCGGGGACTTTAATTCACCCCTCCACTTT
>TRBV28|TRBD2|TRBJ2-5|many
CASSNGLARVETQYF
TGTGCCAGCAGCAACGGACTAGCACGTGTAGAGACCCAGTACTTC
>TRBV15|TRBD1|TRBJ1-6|.
CATSSHGQGDNSPLHF
TGTGCCACCAGCAGTCATGGACAGGGGGATAATTCACCCCTCCACTTT
>TRBV18|.|TRBJ1-5|once
CASSNLQGSNQPQHF
TGTGCCAGCTCAAATCTACAGGGTAGCAATCAGCCCCAGCATTTT
>TRBV20-1|.|TRBJ1-1|many
CSAPRRITEAFF
TGCAGTGCCCCCCGGAGAATCACTGAAGCTTTCTTT
>TRBV11-2|.|TRBJ2-7|many
CASSLGPPSTYEQYF
TGTGCCAGCAGCTTAGGGCCTCCATCTACATACGAGCAGTACTTC
>TRBV5-5|.|TRBJ2-7|.
CASSQDFPGSSYEQYF
TGCGCCAGCAGCCAAGATTTCCCCGGAAGCTCCTACGAGCAGTACTTC
>TRBV15|.|TRBJ1-2|few
CATSRDGSGYTF
TGTGCCACCAGCAGAGATGGTTCTGGCTACACCTTC
>TRBV20-1|TRBD1|TRBJ2-5|.
CSARDRGRSETQYF
TGCAGTGCTAGGGACAGGGGGAGGTCGGAGACCCAGTACTTC
>TRBV2|.|TRBJ1-1|many
CASSAGPGEAFF
TGTGCCAGCAGTGCAGGGCCCGGGGAGGCTTTCTTT
>TRBV12-3/TRBV12-4|TRBD1|TRBJ2-7|many
CASSPDRVSYEQYF
TGTGCCAGCAGCCCCGACAGGGTCAGCTACGAGCAGTACTTC
>TRBV5-1|.|TRBJ1-6|few
CASSLDSRPYNSPLHF
TGCGCCAGCAGCTTGGACTCGAGGCCCTATAATTCACCCCTCCACTTT
>TRBV20-1|TRBD2|TRBJ2-1|few
CSAREYLAEYNEQFF
TGCAGTGCTAGAGAATATCTAGCGGAATACAATGAGCAGTTCTTC
>TRBV12-3/TRBV12-4|.|TRBJ2-7|many
CASSLAASGDEQYF
TGTGCCAGCAGTTTAGCCGCTTCAGGGGACGAGCAGTACTTC
>TRBV20-1|.|TRBJ2-7|many
CSASRGHEQYF
TGCAGTGCTAGTAGGGGTCACGAGCAGTACTTC
>TRBV20-1|.|TRBJ2-7|.
CSAITKGEQYF
TGCAGTGCTATCACCAAGGGGGAGCAGTACTTC
>TRBV6-1|.|TRBJ1-2|few
CATSRGKGWPYGYTF
TGTGCCACTTCGAGAGGGAAGGGTTGGCCCTATGGCTACACCTTC
>TRBV11-2|.|TRBJ1-2|many
CASSSSRRNSHGYTF
TGTGCCAGCAGCTCCTCTAGGCGGAATTCGCATGGCTACACCTTC
>TRBV4-1|.|TRBJ1-4|.
CASRRQEGVEKLFF
TGCGCCAGCAGAAGACAGGAGGGGGTTGAAAAACTGTTTTTT
>TRBV6-2/TRBV6-3|.|TRBJ2-2|few
CASSKTENTGELFF
TGTGCCAGCAGCAAAACAGAGAACACCGGGGAGCTGTTTTTT
>TRBV11-3|TRBD1|TRBJ2-7|few
CASSLVGGQGFGVQYF
TGTGCCAGCAGCTTAGTAGGAGGACAGGGTTTTGGTGTGCAGTACTTC
>TRBV7-3|.|TRBJ1-2|many
CASSQQQGSGYTF
TGTGCCAGCAGCCAGCAACAGGGTTCGGGCTACACCTTC
>TRBV27|TRBD1|TRBJ2-7|many
CASSPLYDRATAEEQYF
TGTGCCAGCAGTCCCCTCTACGACAGGGCTACCGCGGAGGAGCAGTACTTC
>TRBV12-3/TRBV12-4|.|TRBJ1-5|many
CASSFSDQPQHF
TGTGCCAGCAGTTTTTCAGATCAGCCCCAGCATTTT
>TRBV7-2|.|TRBJ2-2|once
CASSLGVTTGTGELFF
TGTGCCAGCAGCTTAGGCGTAACTACGGGCACCGGGGAGCTGTTTTTT
>TRBV6-5|.|TRBJ2-4|.
CASSYSSPIKKLAKNIQCF
TGTGCCAGCAGTTACAGTAGCCCCATTAAGAAACTAGCCAAAAACATTCAGTGCTTC
>TRBV11-2|.|TRBJ1-1|many
CASSLSAGRGNTEAFF
TGTGCCAGCAGCCTAAGTGCGGGCAGGGGGAACACTGAAGCTTTCTTT
>TRBV12-3/TRBV12-4|.|TRBJ1-1|many
CASSLAPGGEAFF
TGTGCCAGCAGTTTAGCGCCGGGGGGTGAAGCTTTCTTT
>TRBV5-6|TRBD1|TRBJ1-2|.
CASSFAQGAIGYTF
TGTGCCAGCAGCTTTGCACAGGGGGCAATTGGCTACACCTTC
>TRBV18|.|TRBJ2-5|.
CASSPWKVRETQYF
TGTGCCAGCTCACCATGGAAGGTTCGAGAGACCCAGTACTTC
>TRBV12-3/TRBV12-4|TRBD2|TRBJ2-5|many
CASNRGVWETQYF
TGTGCCAGCAACCGGGGGGTTTGGGAGACCCAGTACTTC
>TRBV20-1|TRBD2|TRBJ2-7|few
CSARVLWREGSGEQYF
TGCAGTGCTAGAGTACTATGGCGGGAGGGTTCTGGCGAGCAGTACTTC
>TRBV20-1|.|TRBJ1-5|many
CSAPRPGYGQPQHF
TGCAGTGCTCCTAGGCCGGGTTACGGTCAGCCCCAGCATTTT
>TRBV7-6|.|TRBJ2-5|.
CASSLVQQETQHF
TGTGCCAGCAGCTTAGTACAGCAAGAGACCCAGCACTTC
>TRBV7-3|TRBD1|TRBJ2-4|few
CASSPAPGQEKNIQYF
TGTGCCAGCAGCCCCGCCCCGGGACAGGAGAAAAACATTCAGTACTTC
>TRBV10-2|.|TRBJ2-7|few
CASSEVVEQYF
TGCGCCAGCAGTGAGGTCGTGGAGCAGTACTTC
>TRBV10-3|.|TRBJ2-7|few
CAISEGVAGEQYF
TGTGCCATCAGTGAGGGGGTCGCCGGGGAGCAGTACTTC
>TRBV20-1|.|TRBJ2-7|.
CSARELQGGQYF
TGCAGTGCTAGAGAGCTACAGGGAGGGCAGTACTTC
>TRBV6-1|.|TRBJ2-7|many
CASSEYDRWYF
TGTGCCAGCAGTGAATACGACCGTTGGTACTTC
>TRBV6-5|.|TRBJ2-3|.
CASSYKRDTQYF
TGTGCCAGCAGTTACAAGAGAGATACGCAGTATTTT